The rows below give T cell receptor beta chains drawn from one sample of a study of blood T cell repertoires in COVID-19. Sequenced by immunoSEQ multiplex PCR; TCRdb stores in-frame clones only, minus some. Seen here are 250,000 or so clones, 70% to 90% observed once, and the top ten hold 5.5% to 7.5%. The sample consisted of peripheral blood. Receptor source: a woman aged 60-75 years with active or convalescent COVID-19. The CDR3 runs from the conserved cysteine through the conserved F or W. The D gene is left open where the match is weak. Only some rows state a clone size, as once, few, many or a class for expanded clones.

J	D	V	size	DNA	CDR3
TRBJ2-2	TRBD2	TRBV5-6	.	TGTGCCAGCAGCGCGGCGGTTAGCGGGGGCTCCGGGGAGCTGTTTTTT	CASSAAVSGGSGELFF
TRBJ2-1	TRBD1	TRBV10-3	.	TGTGCCATCAGGGGGGACAGGGATGAGCAGTTCTTC	CAIRGDRDEQFF
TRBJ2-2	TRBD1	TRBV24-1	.	TGTGCCACCACCGGCTCCGGGACAGGGCCCGGGGAGCTGTTTTTT	CATTGSGTGPGELFF
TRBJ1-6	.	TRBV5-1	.	TGCGCCAGCAGCTTGGGGCTCAGGGAAGTAGGTTCACCCCTCCACTTT	CASSLGLREVGSPLHF
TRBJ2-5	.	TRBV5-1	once	TGCGCCAGCAGCTCCCGAGTCGATCAAGAGACCCAGTACTTC	CASSSRVDQETQYF
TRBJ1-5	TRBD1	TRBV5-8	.	TGTGCCAGCAGCGGGACAGCAAATCAGCCCCAGCATTTT	CASSGTANQPQHF
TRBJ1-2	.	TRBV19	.	TGTGCCAGTAGTATACAGGACAGCTATGGCTACACCTTC	CASSIQDSYGYTF
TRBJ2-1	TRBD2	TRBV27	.	TGTGCCAGCAGTTCTAGCGGGAGGTATAATGAGCAGTTCTTC	CASSSSGRYNEQFF
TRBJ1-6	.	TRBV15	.	TGTGCCACCAGGTTGGGCGTATCGGTTTTTAATTCACCCCTCCACTTT	CATRLGVSVFNSPLHF
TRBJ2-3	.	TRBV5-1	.	TGCGCCAGCAGCTCTAGCGGCACAGATACGCAGTATTTT	CASSSSGTDTQYF
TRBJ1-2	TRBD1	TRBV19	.	TGTGCCAGTAGACGGGGACAGCTGTATGGCTACACCTTC	CASRRGQLYGYTF
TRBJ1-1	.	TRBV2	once	TGTGCCAGCCGACCGGACAGTATGAACACTGAAGCTTTCTTT	CASRPDSMNTEAFF
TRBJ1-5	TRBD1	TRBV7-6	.	TGTGCCAGCAGCTTAGACCCGCCACGGACAGGGCCGCGCCAGCCCCAGCATTTT	CASSLDPPRTGPRQPQHF
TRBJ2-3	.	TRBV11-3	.	TGTGCCAGCAGCTTATTACTAGGTAGCACAGATACGCAGTATTTT	CASSLLLGSTDTQYF
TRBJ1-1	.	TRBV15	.	TGTGCCACCAGCGGGGCTGGGTGGGAAGCTTTCTTT	CATSGAGWEAFF
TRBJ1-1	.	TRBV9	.	TGTGCCAGCAGCGGGACCCTTAGGGGGGGGAACACTGAAGCTTTCTTT	CASSGTLRGGNTEAFF
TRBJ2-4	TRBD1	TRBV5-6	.	TGTGCCAGCAGCTTGGTGGACAGGGTGCACATTCAGTACTTC	CASSLVDRVHIQYF
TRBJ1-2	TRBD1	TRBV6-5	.	TGTGCCAGCAGAAAAAACAGGGGTTTGTCGGGCTACACCTTC	CASRKNRGLSGYTF
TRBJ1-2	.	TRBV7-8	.	TGTGCCAGCAGCGATACAGGTTGGGGTAACTATGGCTACACCTTC	CASSDTGWGNYGYTF
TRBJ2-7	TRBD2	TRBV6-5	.	TGTGCCACCTCAAGGGAGGGCGGCTACGAGCAGTACTTC	CATSREGGYEQYF
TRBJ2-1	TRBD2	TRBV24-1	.	TGTGCCACCAGTGATACCACTAGCGGGAAAGTATATGAGCAGTTCTTC	CATSDTTSGKVYEQFF
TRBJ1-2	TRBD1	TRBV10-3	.	TGTGCCATCAGTGAGTGGGACAGGGGGAAGGATGGCTACACCTTC	CAISEWDRGKDGYTF
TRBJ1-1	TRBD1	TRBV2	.	TGTGCCAGCAGAGGACAGGGGAACACTGAAGCTTTCTTT	CASRGQGNTEAFF
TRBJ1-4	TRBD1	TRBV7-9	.	TGTGCCAGCAGCCACGAAACAGGGGGACTGTTTTTT	CASSHETGGLFF
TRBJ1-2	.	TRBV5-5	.	TGTGCCAGCAGCTTGGCCCTCAGGGGTATCAAGGGTGCCTATGGCTACACCTTC	CASSLALRGIKGAYGYTF
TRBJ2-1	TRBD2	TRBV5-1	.	TGCGCCAGCAGCTTGTCCGCTAGCGGGGGGGTACCTAATGAGCAGTTCTTC	CASSLSASGGVPNEQFF
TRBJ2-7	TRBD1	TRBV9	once	TGTGCCAGCAGCCGGGGGACAGGGGCCAGCTCCTACGAGCAGTACTTC	CASSRGTGASSYEQYF
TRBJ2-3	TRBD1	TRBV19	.	TGTGCCAGTTCACAGGGGGCGACAGATACGCAGTATTTT	CASSQGATDTQYF
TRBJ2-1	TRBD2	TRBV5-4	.	TGTGCCAGCAGCTTGACCGGGGGGGTAGCGGGGCCCCGAGAGCAGTTCTTC	CASSLTGGVAGPREQFF
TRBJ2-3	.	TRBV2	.	TGTGCCAGCAGTGTGACGAGACTTGCACAAGATACGCAGTATTTT	CASSVTRLAQDTQYF
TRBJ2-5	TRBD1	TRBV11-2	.	TGTGCCAGCAGCTTAGCCGGGACAGGGTACCAAGAGACCCAGTACTTC	CASSLAGTGYQETQYF
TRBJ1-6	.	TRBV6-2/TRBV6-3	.	TGTGCCAGCAGTTTAACAGGGAATTCACCCCTCCACTTT	CASSLTGNSPLHF
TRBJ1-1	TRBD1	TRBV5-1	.	TGCGCCAGCAGCTTGGTAGGACAGGGGGACACTGAAGCTTTCTTT	CASSLVGQGDTEAFF
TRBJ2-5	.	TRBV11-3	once	TGTGCCAGCAGCCCAGGGGACATCCACCAAGAGACCCAGTACTTC	CASSPGDIHQETQYF
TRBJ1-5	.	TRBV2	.	TGTGCCTCACGATTAGGGGGACAGCCCCAGCATTTT	CASRLGGQPQHF
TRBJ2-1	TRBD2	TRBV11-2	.	TGTGCCAGCAGCCGGGGACTAGCGGGGGGTGGTGATGAGCAGTTCTTC	CASSRGLAGGGDEQFF
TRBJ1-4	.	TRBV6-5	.	TGTGCCAGCAGTTACTCCCAGGGGACTAATGAAAAACTGTTTTTT	CASSYSQGTNEKLFF